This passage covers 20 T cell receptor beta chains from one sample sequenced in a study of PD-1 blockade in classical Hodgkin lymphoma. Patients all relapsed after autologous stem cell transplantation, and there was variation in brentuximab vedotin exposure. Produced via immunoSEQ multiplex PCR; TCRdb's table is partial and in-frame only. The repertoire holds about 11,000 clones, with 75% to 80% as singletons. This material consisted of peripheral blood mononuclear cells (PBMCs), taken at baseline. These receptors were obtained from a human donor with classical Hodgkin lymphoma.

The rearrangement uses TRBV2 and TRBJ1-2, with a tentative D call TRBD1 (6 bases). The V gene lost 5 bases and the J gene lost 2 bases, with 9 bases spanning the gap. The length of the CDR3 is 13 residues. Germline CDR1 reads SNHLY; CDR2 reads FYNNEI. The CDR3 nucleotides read TGTGCCAGCAGTATAGGGGGAAACTATGGCTACACCTTC. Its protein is CASSIGGNYGYTF.

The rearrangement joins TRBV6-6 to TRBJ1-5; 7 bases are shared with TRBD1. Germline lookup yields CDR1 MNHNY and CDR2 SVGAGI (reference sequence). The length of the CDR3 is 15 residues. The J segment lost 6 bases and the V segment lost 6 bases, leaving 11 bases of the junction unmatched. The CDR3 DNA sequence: TGTGCCAGCAGACGCGGACAGGAGGCGGGTCAGCCCCAGCATTTT. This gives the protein CASRRGQEAGQPQHF.

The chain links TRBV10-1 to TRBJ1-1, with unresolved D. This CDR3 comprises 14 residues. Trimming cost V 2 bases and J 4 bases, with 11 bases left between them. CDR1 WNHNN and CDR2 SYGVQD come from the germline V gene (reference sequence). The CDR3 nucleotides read TGCGCCAGCAGTGAGAAGGGCTATGGCACTGAAGCTTTCTTT. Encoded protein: CASSEKGYGTEAFF.

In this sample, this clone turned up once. CDR3 coding DNA: TGCGCCAGTTGGAGCGGGACTATAGCCGATGAGCAGTTCTTC. Protein sequence: CASWSGTIADEQFF. The genes are TRBV5-1 and TRBJ2-1; 7 nucleotides agree with TRBD2. V shed 8 bases and J 8 bases; nucleotides not matched to a gene: 13. The CDR3 has 14 amino acids. Germline lookup yields CDR1 SGHRS and CDR2 YFSETQ.

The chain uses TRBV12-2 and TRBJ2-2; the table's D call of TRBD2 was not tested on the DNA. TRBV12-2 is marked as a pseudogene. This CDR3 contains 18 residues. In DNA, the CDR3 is TGTGCAAGTCGCCCCCTACCCACCAGCGGGAGAGGAACCGGGGAGCTGTTTTTT. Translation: CASRPLPTSGRGTGELFF.

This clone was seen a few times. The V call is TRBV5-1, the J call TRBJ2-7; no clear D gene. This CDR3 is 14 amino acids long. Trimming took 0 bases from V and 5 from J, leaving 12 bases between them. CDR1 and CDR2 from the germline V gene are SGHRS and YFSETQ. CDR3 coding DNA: TGCGCCAGCAGCTTGGCCTCACCACTGGACGAGCAGTACTTC. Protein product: CASSLASPLDEQYF. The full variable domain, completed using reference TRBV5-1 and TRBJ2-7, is KAGVTQTPRYLIKTRGQQVTLSCSPISGHRSVSWYQQTPGQGLQFLFEYFSETQRNKGNFPGRFSGRQFSNSRSEMNVSTLELGDSALYLCASSLASPLDEQYFGPGTRLTVT.

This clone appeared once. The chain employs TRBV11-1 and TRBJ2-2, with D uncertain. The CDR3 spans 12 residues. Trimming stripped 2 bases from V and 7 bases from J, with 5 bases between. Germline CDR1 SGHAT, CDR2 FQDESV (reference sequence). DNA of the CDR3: TGTGCCAGCAGCTTAAGGTTCGGGGAGCTGTTTTTT. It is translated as CASSLRFGELFF.

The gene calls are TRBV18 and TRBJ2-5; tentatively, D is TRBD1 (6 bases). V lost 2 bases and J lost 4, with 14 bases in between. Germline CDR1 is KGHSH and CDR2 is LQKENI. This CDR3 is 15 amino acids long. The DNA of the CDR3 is TGTGCCAGCTCACCAAGGTCCGCAGGGGCAGAGACCCAGTACTTC. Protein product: CASSPRSAGAETQYF.

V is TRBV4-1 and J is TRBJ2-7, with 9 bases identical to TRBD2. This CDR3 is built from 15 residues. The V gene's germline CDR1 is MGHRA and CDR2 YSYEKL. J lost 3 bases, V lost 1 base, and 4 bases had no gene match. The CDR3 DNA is TGCGCCAGCAGCCAAGTGGCTAGCGGGATCTACGAGCAGTACTTC. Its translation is CASSQVASGIYEQYF.

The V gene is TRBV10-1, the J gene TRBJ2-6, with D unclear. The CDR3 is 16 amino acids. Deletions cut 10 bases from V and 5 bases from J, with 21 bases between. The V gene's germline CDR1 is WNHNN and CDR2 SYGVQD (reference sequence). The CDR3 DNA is TGCGCCAAGCAGTGGATCGCACAAAGTCGGGCCAACGTCCTGACTTTC. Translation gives CAKQWIAQSRANVLTF.

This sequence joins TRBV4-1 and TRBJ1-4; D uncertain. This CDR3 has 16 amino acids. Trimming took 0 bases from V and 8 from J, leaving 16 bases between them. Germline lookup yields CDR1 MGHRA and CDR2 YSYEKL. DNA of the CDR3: TGCGCCAGCAGCCAAGAAGGTGGGTTTGAGGAGGAAAAACTGTTTTTT. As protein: CASSQEGGFEEEKLFF.

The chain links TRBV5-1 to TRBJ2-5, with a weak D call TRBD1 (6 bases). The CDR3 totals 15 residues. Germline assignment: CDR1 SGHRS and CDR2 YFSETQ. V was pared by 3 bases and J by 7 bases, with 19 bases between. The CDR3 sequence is CASSWSNGQLGTQYF. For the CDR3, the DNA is TGCGCCAGCAGCTGGAGTAATGGACAGTTAGGGACCCAGTACTTC.

The CDR3 DNA is TGTGCCAGCACTTACACACAGGGGGGAATTAGCTCTGGAAACACCATATATTTT. Protein product: CASTYTQGGISSGNTIYF. This chain uses TRBV4-2 with TRBJ1-3; 8 nucleotides align to TRBD1. The CDR3 is 18 amino acids. Germline CDR1 LGHNA, CDR2 YNFKEQ. Germline trimming cut 7 bases from V and 0 bases from J; bases unmatched to any gene: 14.

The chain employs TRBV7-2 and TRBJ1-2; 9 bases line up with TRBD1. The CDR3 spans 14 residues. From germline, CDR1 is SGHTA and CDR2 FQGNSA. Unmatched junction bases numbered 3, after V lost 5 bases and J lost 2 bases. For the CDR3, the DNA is TGTGCCAGCAGCCCGGGACAGGGCAACTATGGCTACACCTTC. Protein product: CASSPGQGNYGYTF.

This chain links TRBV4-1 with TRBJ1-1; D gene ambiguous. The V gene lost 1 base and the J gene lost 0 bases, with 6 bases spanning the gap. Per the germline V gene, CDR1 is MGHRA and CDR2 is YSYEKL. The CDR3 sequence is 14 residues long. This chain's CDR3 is CASSQVAMNTEAFF. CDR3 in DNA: TGCGCCAGCAGCCAAGTGGCTATGAACACTGAAGCTTTCTTT.

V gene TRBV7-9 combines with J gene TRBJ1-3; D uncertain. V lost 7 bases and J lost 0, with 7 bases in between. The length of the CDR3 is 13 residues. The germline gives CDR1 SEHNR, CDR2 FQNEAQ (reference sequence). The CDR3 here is CASTLSSGNTIYF. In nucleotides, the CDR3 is TGTGCCAGCACCCTTAGCTCTGGAAACACCATATATTTT.

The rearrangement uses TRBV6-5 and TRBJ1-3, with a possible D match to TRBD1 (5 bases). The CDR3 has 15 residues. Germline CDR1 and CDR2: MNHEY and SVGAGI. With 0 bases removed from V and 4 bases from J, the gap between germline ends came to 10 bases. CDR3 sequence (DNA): TGTGCCAGCAGTTACTCGACTACAGGAGGAAACACCATATATTTT. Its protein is CASSYSTTGGNTIYF.

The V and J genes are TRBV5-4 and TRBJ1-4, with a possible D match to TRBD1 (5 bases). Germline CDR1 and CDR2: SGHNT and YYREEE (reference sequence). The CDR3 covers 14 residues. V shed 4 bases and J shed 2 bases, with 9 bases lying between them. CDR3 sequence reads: CASSLGGTNEKLFF. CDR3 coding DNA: TGTGCCAGCAGCCTCGGGGGGACTAATGAAAAACTGTTTTTT.

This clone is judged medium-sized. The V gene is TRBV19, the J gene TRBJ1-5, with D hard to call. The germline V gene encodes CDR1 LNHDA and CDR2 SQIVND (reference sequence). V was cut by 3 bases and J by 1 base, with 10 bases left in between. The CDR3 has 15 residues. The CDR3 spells CASSMADGSNQPQHF. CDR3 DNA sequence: TGTGCCAGTAGTATGGCAGACGGCAGCAATCAGCCCCAGCATTTT.

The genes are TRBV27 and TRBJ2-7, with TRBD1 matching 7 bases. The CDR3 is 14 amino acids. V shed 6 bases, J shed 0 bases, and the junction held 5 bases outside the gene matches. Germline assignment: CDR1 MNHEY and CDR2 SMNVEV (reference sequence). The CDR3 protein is CASSKGAASYEQYF. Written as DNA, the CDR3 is TGTGCCAGCAGCAAGGGGGCGGCCTCCTACGAGCAGTACTTC.